This T cell receptor (beta chain) was identified in a study of vaccination and CD4 T cells after COVID-19. Study overall: The authors used overlapping spike peptides from SARS-CoV-2, HCoV-NL63, HCoV-OC43 and HCoV-229E to stimulate cells.

Of note for this clonotype: Its antigen is currently unknown.

Described treatment: approximately 9-day PBMC culture with coronavirus spike peptide pools or control peptides (ViraFEST assay). Pre-COVID-19 pandemic sampling (2011-2018) yielded the unexposed donor's CD4+ T cells. Cells permitting, SARS-CoV-2 S/N and four cold-coronavirus spikes were tested on unexposed-donor CD4+ T cells. The Oncomine TCR Beta short-read assay sequenced DNA from cultured CD4+ T cells. Extraction of genomic DNA was performed on cultured CD4+ T cells. A single record per CDR3 protein comes from TCRdb applying MiXCR to the PCR reads. This table has approximately 9,300 distinct CDR3 sequences, around 37% appearing once. Germline-derived CDR1 and CDR2 are LNHNV and YYDKDF (reference sequence). This CDR3 comprises 16 residues. The V segment lost 1 base and the J segment 4 bases; nucleotides outside the gene matches: 6.

The chain couples TRBV15 to TRBJ2-2; 7 nucleotides align to TRBD2. The source is a human donor in good health. Specimen: CD4+ T cells from blood, cultured in vitro. CDR3 nucleotide sequence: TGTGCCACCAGCAGAGGCGGGAGCGGACCCACCGGGGAGCTGTTTTTT. It translates to CATSRGGSGPTGELFF.